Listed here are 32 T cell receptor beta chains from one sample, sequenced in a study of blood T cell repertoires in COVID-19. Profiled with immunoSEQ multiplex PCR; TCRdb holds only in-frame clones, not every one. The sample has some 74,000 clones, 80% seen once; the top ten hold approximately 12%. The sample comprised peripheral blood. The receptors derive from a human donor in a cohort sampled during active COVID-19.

The CDR3 nucleotides are TGTGCCAGCAGCTTTCGACTAATCACAGATACGCAGTATTTT. Amino acid sequence: CASSFRLITDTQYF. This sequence joins TRBV7-2 and TRBJ2-3; TRBD2 might be the D (5 bases). The V gene's germline CDR1 is SGHTA and CDR2 FQGNSA. V was clipped by 3 bases and J by 2 bases, with 9 bases between them. The CDR3 length is 14 residues.

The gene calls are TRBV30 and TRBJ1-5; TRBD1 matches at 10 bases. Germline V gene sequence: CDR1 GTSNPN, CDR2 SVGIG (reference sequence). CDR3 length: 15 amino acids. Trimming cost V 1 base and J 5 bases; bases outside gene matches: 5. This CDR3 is CAWSEGQGPYQPQHF. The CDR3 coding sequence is TGTGCCTGGAGTGAGGGACAGGGGCCCTATCAGCCCCAGCATTTT. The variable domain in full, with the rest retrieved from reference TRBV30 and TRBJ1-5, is SQTIHQWPATLVQPVGSPLSLECTVEGTSNPNLYWYRQAAGRGLQLLFYSVGIGQISSEVPQNLSASRPQDRQFILSSKKLLLSDSGFYLCAWSEGQGPYQPQHFGDGTRLSIL.

DNA of the CDR3: TGTGCCAGCAGTGAAGCGAGGGCCGTTTCACCCCTCCACTTT. It translates to CASSEARAVSPLHF. The chain combines TRBV2 with TRBJ1-6; no clear D. The CDR3 totals 14 residues. Germline-derived CDR1 and CDR2 are SNHLY and FYNNEI. With 0 bases removed from V and 9 bases from J, the gap between germline ends came to 9 bases.

CDR3 residues: CASSPAGLASPLHF. CDR3 DNA: TGTGCCAGCAGCCCCGCAGGGTTAGCTTCACCCCTCCACTTT. The V call is TRBV28, the J call TRBJ1-6, with D possibly being TRBD1 (5 bases). Germline V gives CDR1 MDHEN, CDR2 SYDVKM. This CDR3 contains 14 residues. Trimming took 6 bases from V and 9 from J, leaving 15 bases between them.

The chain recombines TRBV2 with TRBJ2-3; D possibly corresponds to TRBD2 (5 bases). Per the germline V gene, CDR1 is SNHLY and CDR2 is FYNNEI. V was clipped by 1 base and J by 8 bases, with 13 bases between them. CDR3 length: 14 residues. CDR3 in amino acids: CASSEVGPGSTQYF. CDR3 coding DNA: TGTGCCAGCAGTGAAGTTGGTCCGGGGAGTACGCAGTATTTT. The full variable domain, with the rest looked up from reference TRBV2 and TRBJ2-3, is EPEVTQTPSHQVTQMGQEVILRCVPISNHLYFYWYRQILGQKVEFLVSFYNNEISEKSEIFDDQFSVERPDGSNFTLKIRSTKLEDSAMYFCASSEVGPGSTQYFGPGTRLTVL.

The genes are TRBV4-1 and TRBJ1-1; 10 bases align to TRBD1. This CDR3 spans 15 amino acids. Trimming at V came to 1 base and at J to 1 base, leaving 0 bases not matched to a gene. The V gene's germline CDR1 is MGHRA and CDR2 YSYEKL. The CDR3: CASSQGDRGNTEAFF. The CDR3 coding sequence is TGCGCCAGCAGCCAAGGGGACAGGGGGAACACTGAAGCTTTCTTT.

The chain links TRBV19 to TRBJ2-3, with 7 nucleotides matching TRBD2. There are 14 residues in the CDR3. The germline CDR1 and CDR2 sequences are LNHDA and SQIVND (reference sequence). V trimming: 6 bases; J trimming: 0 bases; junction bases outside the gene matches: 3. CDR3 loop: CASRWGGSTDTQYF. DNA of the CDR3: TGTGCCAGTAGATGGGGGGGTAGCACAGATACGCAGTATTTT.

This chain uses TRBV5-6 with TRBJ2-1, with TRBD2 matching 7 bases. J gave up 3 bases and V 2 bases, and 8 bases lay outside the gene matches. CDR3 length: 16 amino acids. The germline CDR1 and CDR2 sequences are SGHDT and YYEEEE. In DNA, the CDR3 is TGTGCCAGCAGCTTTGGACCGGGGGGAGGCTACAATGAGCAGTTCTTC. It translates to CASSFGPGGGYNEQFF.

CDR3 bases: TGTGCCAGTAAAACTACAACGGGACTAGCGGGAACCGGGGAGCTGTTTTTT. Translation: CASKTTTGLAGTGELFF. The chain employs TRBV19 and TRBJ2-2, with 13 nucleotides matching TRBD2. The CDR3 covers 17 residues. Per germline, CDR1 LNHDA and CDR2 SQIVND (reference sequence). V lost 7 bases and J lost 5; bases outside the gene matches: 10. The full variable domain, rest sourced from reference TRBV19 and TRBJ2-2, is DGGITQSPKYLFRKEGQNVTLSCEQNLNHDAMYWYRQDPGQGLRLIYYSQIVNDFQKGDIAEGYSVSREKKESFPLTVTSAQKNPTAFYLCASKTTTGLAGTGELFFGEGSRLTVL.

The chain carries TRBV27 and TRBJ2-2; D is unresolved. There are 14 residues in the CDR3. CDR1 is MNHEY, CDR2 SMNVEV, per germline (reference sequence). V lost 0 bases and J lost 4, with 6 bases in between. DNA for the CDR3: TGTGCCAGCAGTTTATCAGTCAGCACCGGGGAGCTGTTTTTT. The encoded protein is CASSLSVSTGELFF.

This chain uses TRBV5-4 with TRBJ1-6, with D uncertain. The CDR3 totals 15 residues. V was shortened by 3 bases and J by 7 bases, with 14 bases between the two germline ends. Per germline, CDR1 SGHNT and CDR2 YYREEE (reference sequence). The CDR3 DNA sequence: TGTGCCAGCAGCTGGGAAACACGACTAAATTCACCCCTCCACTTT. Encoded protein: CASSWETRLNSPLHF.

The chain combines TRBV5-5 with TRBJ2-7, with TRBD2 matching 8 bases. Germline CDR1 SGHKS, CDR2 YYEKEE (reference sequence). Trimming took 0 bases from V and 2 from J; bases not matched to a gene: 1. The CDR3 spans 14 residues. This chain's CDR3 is CASSLAGGAYEQYF. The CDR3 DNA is TGTGCCAGCAGCTTGGCGGGGGGGGCCTACGAGCAGTACTTC.

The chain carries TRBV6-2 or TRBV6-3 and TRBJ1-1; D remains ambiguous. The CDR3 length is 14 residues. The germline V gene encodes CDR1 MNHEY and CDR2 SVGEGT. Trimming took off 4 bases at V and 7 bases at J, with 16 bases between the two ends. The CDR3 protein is CASSLSGGRGEAFF. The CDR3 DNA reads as TGTGCCAGCAGTTTGTCAGGAGGTCGTGGTGAAGCTTTCTTT.

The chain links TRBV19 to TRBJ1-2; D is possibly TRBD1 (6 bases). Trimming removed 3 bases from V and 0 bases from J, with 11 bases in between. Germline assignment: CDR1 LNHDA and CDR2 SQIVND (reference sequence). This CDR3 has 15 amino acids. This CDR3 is CASSIQQGPNYGYTF. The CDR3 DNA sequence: TGTGCCAGTAGTATTCAACAGGGCCCTAACTATGGCTACACCTTC.

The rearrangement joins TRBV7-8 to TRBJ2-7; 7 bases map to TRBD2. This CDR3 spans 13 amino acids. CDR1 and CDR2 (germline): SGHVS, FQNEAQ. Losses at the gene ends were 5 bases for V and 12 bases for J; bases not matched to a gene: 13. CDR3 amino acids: CASSQSGTAEMYV. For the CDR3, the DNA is TGTGCCAGCAGCCAAAGCGGGACGGCGGAGATGTACGTC.

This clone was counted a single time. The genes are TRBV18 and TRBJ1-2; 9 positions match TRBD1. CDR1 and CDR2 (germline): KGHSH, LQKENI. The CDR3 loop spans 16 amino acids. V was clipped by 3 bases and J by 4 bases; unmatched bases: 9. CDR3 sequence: CASSPNRDRVGYGYTF. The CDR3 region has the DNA TGTGCCAGCTCACCCAACCGGGACAGGGTGGGCTATGGCTACACCTTC.

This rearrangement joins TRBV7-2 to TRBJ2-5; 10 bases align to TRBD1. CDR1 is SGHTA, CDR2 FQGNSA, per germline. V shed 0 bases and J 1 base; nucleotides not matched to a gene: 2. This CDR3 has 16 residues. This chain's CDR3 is CASSLAGQGGQETQYF. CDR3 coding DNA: TGTGCCAGCAGCTTAGCTGGACAGGGGGGCCAAGAGACCCAGTACTTC.

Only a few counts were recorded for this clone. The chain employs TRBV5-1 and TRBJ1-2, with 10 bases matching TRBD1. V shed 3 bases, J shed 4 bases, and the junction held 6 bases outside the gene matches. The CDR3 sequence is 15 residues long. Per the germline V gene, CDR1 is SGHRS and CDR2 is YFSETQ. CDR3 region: CASSSRDRGSYGYTF. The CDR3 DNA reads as TGCGCCAGCAGCTCCCGGGACAGGGGTAGCTATGGCTACACCTTC. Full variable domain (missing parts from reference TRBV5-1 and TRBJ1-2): KAGVTQTPRYLIKTRGQQVTLSCSPISGHRSVSWYQQTPGQGLQFLFEYFSETQRNKGNFPGRFSGRQFSNSRSEMNVSTLELGDSALYLCASSSRDRGSYGYTFGSGTRLTVV.

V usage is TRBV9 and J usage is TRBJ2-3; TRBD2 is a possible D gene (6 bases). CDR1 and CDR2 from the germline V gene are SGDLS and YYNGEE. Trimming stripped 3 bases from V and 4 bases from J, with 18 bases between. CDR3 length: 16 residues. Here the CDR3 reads CASSAQTRLGPDTQYF. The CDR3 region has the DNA TGTGCCAGCAGCGCCCAGACTAGGTTGGGCCCAGATACGCAGTATTTT. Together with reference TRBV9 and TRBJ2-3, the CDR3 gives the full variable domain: DSGVTQTPKHLITATGQRVTLRCSPRSGDLSVYWYQQSLDQGLQFLIQYYNGEERAKGNILERFSAQQFPDLHSELNLSSLELGDSALYFCASSAQTRLGPDTQYFGPGTRLTVL.

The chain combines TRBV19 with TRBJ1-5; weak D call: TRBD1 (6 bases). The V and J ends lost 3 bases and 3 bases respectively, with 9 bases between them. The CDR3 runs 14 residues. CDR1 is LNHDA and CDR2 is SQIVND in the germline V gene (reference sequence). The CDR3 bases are TGTGCCAGTAGTATGAGGACAGTCAATCAGCCCCAGCATTTT. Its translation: CASSMRTVNQPQHF.

The CDR3 region has the DNA TGTGCCAGCAGCTTAGGAGCGGGGGGGGGAGAGACCCAGTACTTC. Residues: CASSLGAGGGETQYF. The V call is TRBV7-2, the J call TRBJ2-5; TRBD2 aligns across 10 bases. With 1 base clipped from V and 4 bases from J, the junction kept 3 bases outside the gene matches. Per the germline V gene, CDR1 is SGHTA and CDR2 is FQGNSA. CDR3 length: 15 amino acids.

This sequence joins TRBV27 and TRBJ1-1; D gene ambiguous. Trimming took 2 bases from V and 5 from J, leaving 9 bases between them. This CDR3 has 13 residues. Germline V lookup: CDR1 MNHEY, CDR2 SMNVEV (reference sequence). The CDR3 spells CASSLKPGTEAFF. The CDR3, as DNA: TGTGCCAGCAGTTTAAAACCGGGGACTGAAGCTTTCTTT.

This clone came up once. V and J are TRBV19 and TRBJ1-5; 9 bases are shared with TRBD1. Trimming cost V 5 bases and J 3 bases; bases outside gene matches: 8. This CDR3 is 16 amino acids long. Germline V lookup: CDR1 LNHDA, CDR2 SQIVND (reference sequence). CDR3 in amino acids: CASSPGQGRDNQPQHF. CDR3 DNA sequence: TGTGCCAGTAGTCCAGGACAGGGGAGGGACAATCAGCCCCAGCATTTT.

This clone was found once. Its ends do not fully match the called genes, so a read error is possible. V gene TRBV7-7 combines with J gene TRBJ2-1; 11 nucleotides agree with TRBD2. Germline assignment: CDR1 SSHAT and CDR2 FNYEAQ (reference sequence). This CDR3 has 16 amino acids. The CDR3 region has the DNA TGTGCTAGCAGCCAAAGCTCTAGCGGGGGGCGCCATGAGCAGTTCTTC. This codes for CASSQSSSGGRHEQFF.

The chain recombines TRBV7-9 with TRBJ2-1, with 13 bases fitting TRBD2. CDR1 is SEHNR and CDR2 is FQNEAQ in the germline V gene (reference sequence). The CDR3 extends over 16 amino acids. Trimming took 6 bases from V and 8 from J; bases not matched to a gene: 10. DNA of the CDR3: TGTGCCAGCAGGCCGCCTACTAGCGGGGGGGCGCATGAGCAGTTCTTC. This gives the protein CASRPPTSGGAHEQFF.

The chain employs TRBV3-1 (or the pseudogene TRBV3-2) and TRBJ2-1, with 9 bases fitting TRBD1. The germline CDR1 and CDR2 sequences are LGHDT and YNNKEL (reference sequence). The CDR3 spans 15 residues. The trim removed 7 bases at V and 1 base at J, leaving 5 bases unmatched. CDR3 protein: CASKIQGASYNEQFF. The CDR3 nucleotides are TGTGCCAGCAAAATACAGGGGGCTTCCTACAATGAGCAGTTCTTC.

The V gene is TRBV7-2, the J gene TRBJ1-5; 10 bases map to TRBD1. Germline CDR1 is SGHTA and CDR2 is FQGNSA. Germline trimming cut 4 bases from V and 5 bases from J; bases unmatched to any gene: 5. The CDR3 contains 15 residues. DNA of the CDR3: TGTGCCAGCAGCTCCGACAGGGGGCGCGATCAGCCCCAGCATTTT. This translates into CASSSDRGRDQPQHF.

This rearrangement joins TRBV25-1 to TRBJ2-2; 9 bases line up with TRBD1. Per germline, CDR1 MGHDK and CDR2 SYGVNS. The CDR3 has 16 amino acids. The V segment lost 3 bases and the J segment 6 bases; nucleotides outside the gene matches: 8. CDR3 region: CASSDWGTGKAGELFF. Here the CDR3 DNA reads TGTGCCAGCAGTGATTGGGGGACAGGGAAGGCCGGGGAGCTGTTTTTT. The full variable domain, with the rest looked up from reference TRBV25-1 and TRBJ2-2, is EADIYQTPRYLVIGTGKKITLECSQTMGHDKMYWYQQDPGMELHLIHYSYGVNSTEKGDLSSESTVSRIRTEHFPLTLESARPSHTSQYLCASSDWGTGKAGELFFGEGSRLTVL.

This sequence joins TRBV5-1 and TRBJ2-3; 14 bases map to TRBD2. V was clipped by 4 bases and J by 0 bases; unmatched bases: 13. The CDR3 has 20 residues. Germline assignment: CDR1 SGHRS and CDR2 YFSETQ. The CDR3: CASSLRTSGGTGSSTDTQYF. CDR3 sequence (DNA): TGCGCCAGCAGCCTCCGGACTAGCGGGGGGACGGGGAGTAGCACAGATACGCAGTATTTT.

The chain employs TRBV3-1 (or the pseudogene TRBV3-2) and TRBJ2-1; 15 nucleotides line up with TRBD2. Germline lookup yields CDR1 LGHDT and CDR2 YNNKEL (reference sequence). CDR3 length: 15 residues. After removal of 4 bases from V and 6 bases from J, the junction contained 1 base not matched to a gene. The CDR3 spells CASSRTSGGGNEQFF. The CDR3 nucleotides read TGTGCCAGCAGCCGGACTAGCGGGGGGGGCAATGAGCAGTTCTTC.

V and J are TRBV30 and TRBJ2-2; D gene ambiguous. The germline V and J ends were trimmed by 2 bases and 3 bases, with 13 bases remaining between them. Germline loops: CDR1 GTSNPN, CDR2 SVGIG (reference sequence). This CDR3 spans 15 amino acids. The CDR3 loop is CAWSPRQVHTGELFF. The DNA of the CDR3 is TGTGCCTGGAGTCCTCGTCAGGTGCACACCGGGGAGCTGTTTTTT.

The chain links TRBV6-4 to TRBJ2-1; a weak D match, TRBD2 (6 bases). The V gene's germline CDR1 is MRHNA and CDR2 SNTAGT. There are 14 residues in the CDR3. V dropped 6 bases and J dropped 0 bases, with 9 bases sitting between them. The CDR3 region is CASSVAASYNEQFF. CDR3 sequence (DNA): TGTGCCAGCAGCGTAGCGGCCTCCTACAATGAGCAGTTCTTC.